This T cell receptor beta chain was obtained from a study of cytomegalovirus exposure and HLA in healthy donors. This table comes from immunoSEQ multiplex PCR, and its TCRdb copy is limited to in-frame clones, with some not included. This table holds approximately 130,000 clones, approximately 87% found once. The germline V gene encodes CDR1 GTSNPN and CDR2 SVGIG (reference sequence). This CDR3 is built from 13 residues. After removal of 3 bases from V and 7 bases from J, the junction contained 8 bases not matched to a gene. The clonotype comes from a woman aged 25 to 39 in good health and CMV-seronegative. The rearrangement links TRBV30 to TRBJ1-2; 7 nucleotides match TRBD1. Material: PBMCs. The CDR3 region is CAWSASTGTGYTF. CDR3 sequence (DNA): TGTGCCTGGAGCGCCTCGACAGGGACTGGCTACACCTTC.